This TCR beta chain was sequenced for a study of cytomegalovirus exposure and HLA in healthy donors (dated by TCRdb to the late 2010s). About the investigation overall: In an earlier analysis of some 610 of the donors, under 300 Gb of sequence data and 117 million unique TCR beta sequences from roughly 200 million T cells were reported. The T cell repertoires of several hundred subjects were profiled by immunosequencing and related to cytomegalovirus serostatus. To predict cytomegalovirus infection status, the study combined high-throughput TCR immunosequencing, statistical association of individual TCRs with disease status, and machine learning. The genetic ancestry cluster associated with self-reported Caucasian donors included over 65% of the roughly 410 genotyped donors. On average, approximately 250,000 unique TCR beta nucleotide sequences were sequenced per donor among 350 to 400 genotyped donors of the cohort, with about 17% of those sequences being non-productive. Typing coverage varied by locus: roughly 620-640 donors for A, B, C, DRB1 and DQB1; approximately 520 for DQA1; over 600 for DPA1; approximately 450 for DPB1. The study was designed to test whether signatures of past pathogen exposure could be identified by cataloging public T cell receptors. About five DR-DQ haplotypes were treated as single units for association and clustering because of strong linkage in the cohort. Donor age, sex, ethnicity and CMV serostatus were compiled alongside the repertoire data. In the later analysis, no new phenotypic data were used to find candidate immune exposures; instead, reliance was placed on TCR beta sequences and their occurrence across donors. All discovery cohort repertoires had been generated using a single sequencing platform. Roughly 300 gigabases of sequencing data and around 85 million unique TCR sequences made up an early release that covered 500 to 650 HLA-typed donors. In a later genetic analysis, genome-wide SNP genotypes for about 65% of the 666 donors were used, and that subset was treated as a discovery cohort. To decide whether each TCR beta V gene segment behaved as functional or pseudogenic, an earlier analysis of over 500 of the donors relied on high-throughput TCR beta sequencing. A separate validation cohort of roughly 120 different subjects was used in addition to the roughly 700-subject first cohort. A later analysis re-examined previously published TCR beta repertoires from roughly 720 donors and added high-resolution HLA genotyping to investigate patterns of TCR occurrence. Both class I and class II loci were covered by HLA typing, at four-digit resolution.

Library method: the immunoSEQ multiplex PCR assay. For the multiplex PCR, a mixture combining 60 forward primers for TCR Vbeta segments and 13 reverse primers for TCR Jbeta segments was used. A multiplex PCR assay on genomic DNA amplified the CDR3 region of rearranged TCR beta genes. On the Illumina HiSeq System, the amplified TCR beta libraries were sequenced as 87-base-pair reads. In the authors' own workflow: In a later analysis, roughly 80 million unique TCR beta chains were counted across the 650 to 750 repertoires, and roughly 10 million of these chains were shared by at least two donors. To remove PCR and sequencing errors, raw reads were error-corrected and collapsed into unique sequences using a nearest-neighbor algorithm that merged closely related sequences. V, D and J gene segments were assigned by aligning CDR3 sequences to IMGT reference sequences. For a sequence to be retained, a match of at least six nucleotides to both a V gene segment and a J gene segment was required. A rearrangement was called productive if the CDR3 had no stop codons and remained in frame with V and J, and every other rearrangement was called non-productive. CDR3 was defined according to IMGT convention as the region running from the second conserved V-encoded cysteine to the conserved J-encoded phenylalanine. The earlier analysis of about 570 of the donors excluded any sequence lacking an unambiguous match to a single V gene segment. An earlier analysis of a few hundred of the donors called V segments functional above 56.7% productive rearrangements and segregating when the between-donor standard deviation exceeded 5%. A statistical classification framework was built for diagnosing cytomegalovirus status from the catalog of TCR beta chain sequences. In a later analysis, TCR nucleotide sequences were compared against IMGT/GENE-DB human TR gene sequences so that V and J genes could be assigned. In a later analysis, CDR3 sequences and most-parsimonious VDJ recombination scenarios were assigned using the TCRdist pipeline. In a later analysis, every TCR beta chain was defined by the combination of its CDR3 amino acid sequence and its V-gene family, and reads without a unique V-gene family were dropped. A later analysis removed 500 to 600 highly shared, low-generation-probability nucleotide sequences to deal with suspected cross-contamination and a sequencing artifact. In a later analysis, a clonal expansion index for each public chain was calculated from normalized within-repertoire ranks of inferred template counts. In a later analysis, generation probabilities were computed using a VDJ recombination model fitted to out-of-frame rearrangements, and the results were checked against IGoR. In a later analysis, TCR-TCR, TCR-HLA and TCR-CMV co-occurrence was scored with hypergeometric tests, and a repertoire-size bias correction was applied to TCR pairs. In a later analysis, false discovery rates were estimated by permuting HLA or CMV assignments 20 times. In a later analysis, co-occurring TCRs were grouped with DBSCAN, and TCRdist sequence similarity was added when clustering was performed within HLA-allele-positive subsets. Repertoires with fewer than 30,000 or more than 120,000 public chains, plus five repertoires with anomalous nucleotide sharing, were excluded from co-occurrence clustering. Not all clones reach the TCRdb copy of this immuneACCESS table, which keeps in-frame sequences only. Checked studies attribute under half of the gap to unresolved V genes and leave the rest unexplained. The D gene and trimming were derived from the DNA, and the V and J assignments and clone size from that table. This sample gives 110,000 to 150,000 clones in total; roughly 9.7% of them show up just once. The ten largest make up less than 2% of the sample.

Regarding this clone: Its antigen is unknown. It has no much larger one-base neighbor in the sample; base qualities were not kept.

Points the paper makes about the study in general: The classifier was reported to diagnose cytomegalovirus status with high specificity and sensitivity in both the original and validation cohorts. According to a later analysis, parvovirus B19, influenza, CMV and Epstein-Barr virus appeared linked to several top co-occurrence clusters. A later genetic analysis reported fewer N-insertions in productive TCRs among donors in an Asian-associated ancestry cluster than the roughly 720-donor mean. The earlier analysis of approximately 560 of the donors excluded over 15 rarely observed V segments, including chromosome 9 orphons, because counts were too low. Linkage disequilibrium might explain the correlated functional status among segregating V segments, but an unknown experimental factor could not be ruled out. According to a later analysis, TCR association rates differed among HLA loci, with DRB1 alleles showing the most associated TCRs and HLA-C alleles showing the fewest. A later analysis associated 15,000 or so TCR beta sequences with specific HLA alleles at a false discovery rate of 0.05. A total of fewer than 200 TCR beta chains were listed by the study as associated with cytomegalovirus. The authors suggested that the approach could potentially be generalized to other disease states and immunological phenotypes. An earlier analysis of around 500 of the donors showed that most TCR beta V segments appeared in productive rearrangements either about 87% or about 30% of the time, which broadly matched IMGT annotations. V-gene and J-gene trimming of TCR beta chains was associated with a missense DCLRE1C variant in a later genetic analysis, and the association was replicated in an independent cohort. Some IMGT-functional V segments, including TRBV6-2 and TRBV6-3, could not be distinguished by the 87-base-pair reads and were therefore excluded. In a later analysis, HLA-associated TCR beta chains showed more clonal expansion and lower generation probabilities than non-associated chains that were equally common. In vitro tests confirmed that three of the cytomegalovirus-associated TCR beta chains recognize cytomegalovirus antigens. Sequencing depth was assumed to be roughly uniform across donors in the presence/absence analyses, though that assumption may not hold. In this cohort, only TCR beta chains were sequenced, and detectable features were limited by the absence of alpha or paired-chain data. HLA typing was unavailable for some donors at each locus, so association tests used only the typed subset. According to a later analysis, most CMV-associated TCR beta chains appeared to be HLA-restricted, and the HLA associations seemed to be driven largely by CMV exposure. A group of highly shared sequence variants was considered likely to be a technical artifact of the sequencing pipeline. For the cohort, immune exposure information was limited to CMV serostatus. Strong co-occurrence of HLA alleles, especially DR and DQ, made assigning TCR associations to individual alleles difficult. Most TCR sequences were seen in very few donors, while some public TCRs were found in many individuals. A further reported finding was that TCR beta sequences accurately predicted the HLA-A and HLA-B alleles for most subjects in the first cohort.

The cohort comprised around 700 healthy bone marrow donors. At the time of sampling, every cohort member was nominally healthy, though immune exposures that went unrecorded were likely present. The donor was CMV seronegative and was included in the group of 352 seronegative cohort members. A peripheral blood sample was collected from each donor, and TCR beta sequencing was performed on peripheral blood mononuclear cells. Genomic DNA extraction from the blood cell samples was performed with the Qiagen DNeasy Blood Extraction Kit. V loses 3 bases of germline sequence and J loses 0 bases, and the interval between the two ends is 8 bases. Reading the germline V gene (reference sequence) gives CDR1 LNHDA and CDR2 SQIVND. The CDR3 spans 14 residues, from the cysteine through the phenylalanine. Just CDR3 DNA is preserved here, 42 bases in frame from base 1.

This receptor was obtained from a man aged 45-65 years in good health and CMV-seronegative. Sequencing used PBMCs. The sequence links TRBV19 to TRBJ1-1; no D gene can be assigned with confidence. This receptor has the CDR3 CASSIWQVNTEAFF. The DNA reads TGTGCCAGTAGTATTTGGCAGGTGAACACTGAAGCTTTCTTT.